Presented here are 20 T cell receptor beta chains from one specimen sequenced in a study of blood T cell repertoires in COVID-19. Sequencing was performed with immunoSEQ multiplex PCR; in TCRdb, only in-frame clones are kept and a portion is missing. The top ten clones hold around 10% of a sample with over 250,000 clones, 86% of them seen once. Sample: peripheral blood. These receptor sequences come from a man aged 35 to 55 who had recovered from COVID-19.

The chain links TRBV7-3 to TRBJ2-3; TRBD2 matches 7 bases. This CDR3 comprises 16 residues. V trimming: 2 bases; J trimming: 2 bases; junction bases outside the gene matches: 7. The germline V gene has CDR1 SGHTA and CDR2 FQGTGA. CDR3 loop: CASSLDEGGNTDTQYF. Written as DNA, the CDR3 is TGTGCCAGCAGCTTAGATGAGGGAGGGAACACAGATACGCAGTATTTT.

The V call is TRBV7-9, the J call TRBJ1-1; no reliable D call. Germline loops: CDR1 SEHNR, CDR2 FQNEAQ (reference sequence). Trimming removed 1 base at V and 4 bases at J, with 7 bases between. This CDR3 spans 13 amino acids. The CDR3 here is CASSLVQSTEAFF. CDR3 coding DNA: TGTGCCAGCAGCTTAGTACAATCCACTGAAGCTTTCTTT.

CDR3 protein: CASLRMGGTEAFF. The CDR3 nucleotides are TGTGCCAGCTTGCGGATGGGGGGCACTGAAGCTTTCTTT. The chain joins TRBV7-2 to TRBJ1-1; D possibly corresponds to TRBD1 (5 bases). Trimming cost V 8 bases and J 4 bases, with 14 bases left between them. This CDR3 is 13 amino acids long. The germline CDR1 and CDR2 sequences are SGHTA and FQGNSA.

The chain uses TRBV7-2 and TRBJ1-1; 10 bases align to TRBD1. Germline values: CDR1 SGHTA, CDR2 FQGNSA. V shed 1 base, J shed 3 bases, and the junction held 2 bases outside the gene matches. The CDR3 runs to 15 residues. The CDR3 DNA reads TGTGCCAGCAGCTTAGGACAGGGGGCTCACACTGAAGCTTTCTTT. Translation: CASSLGQGAHTEAFF.

The genes are TRBV25-1 and TRBJ2-3, with D perhaps TRBD1 (5 bases). The CDR3 has 15 residues. The V end was cut by 6 bases, the J end by 1 base, with 14 bases between. The germline gives CDR1 MGHDK, CDR2 SYGVNS. CDR3 sequence: CASRFGSGRTDTQYF. For the CDR3, the DNA is TGTGCCAGCAGGTTCGGGTCAGGGCGCACAGATACGCAGTATTTT. Drawing the rest from reference TRBV25-1 and TRBJ2-3, the complete variable domain is EADIYQTPRYLVIGTGKKITLECSQTMGHDKMYWYQQDPGMELHLIHYSYGVNSTEKGDLSSESTVSRIRTEHFPLTLESARPSHTSQYLCASRFGSGRTDTQYFGPGTRLTVL.

This chain links TRBV6-1 with TRBJ2-1; 9 bases align to TRBD1. This CDR3 contains 16 residues. Germline CDR1 and CDR2: MNHNS and SASEGT. The junction had 7 bases not matched to a gene; V was cut back by 3 bases and J by 4 bases. The CDR3 sequence is CASSEIQGQGYNEQFF. The CDR3 DNA sequence: TGTGCCAGCAGTGAGATTCAAGGACAGGGGTACAATGAGCAGTTCTTC.

The chain recombines TRBV6-5 with TRBJ1-1, with 8 bases identical to TRBD1. The CDR3 totals 14 residues. Unmatched junction bases numbered 7, after V lost 5 bases and J lost 5 bases. Per the germline V gene, CDR1 is MNHEY and CDR2 is SVGAGI. This chain's CDR3 is CASSPFRQGTEAFF. The DNA of the CDR3 is TGTGCCAGCAGTCCCTTTCGACAGGGGACTGAAGCTTTCTTT.

The chain recombines TRBV6-2 or TRBV6-3 with TRBJ2-2; 10 bases are a match to TRBD2. This CDR3 has 15 residues. The V gene's germline CDR1 is MNHEY and CDR2 SVGEGT. V gave up 6 bases and J gave up 3 bases; unmatched junction bases: 4. The CDR3: CASSLGLADTGELFF. Here the CDR3 DNA reads TGTGCCAGCAGCCTTGGACTAGCGGACACCGGGGAGCTGTTTTTT.

The chain couples TRBV4-1 to TRBJ1-2; the D gene is possibly TRBD1 (6 bases). The CDR3 is made up of 14 amino acids. CDR1 is MGHRA, CDR2 YSYEKL, per germline. Trimming removed 2 bases from V and 4 bases from J, with 11 bases in between. The CDR3 DNA reads TGCGCCAGCAGCCAACAACAGGGTTCCTATGGCTACACCTTC. It codes for CASSQQQGSYGYTF.

The rearrangement uses TRBV18 and TRBJ2-7; tentatively, D is TRBD1 (6 bases). From germline, CDR1 is KGHSH and CDR2 LQKENI. The length of the CDR3 is 15 residues. V was shortened by 4 bases and J by 2 bases, with 15 bases between the two germline ends. The CDR3 here is CASSLTGTNPYEQYF. The CDR3 bases are TGTGCCAGCTCACTTACCGGGACAAATCCCTACGAGCAGTACTTC. Based on the CDR3 plus reference TRBV18 and TRBJ2-7, the full variable domain is NAGVMQNPRHLVRRRGQEARLRCSPMKGHSHVYWYRQLPEEGLKFMVYLQKENIIDESGMPKERFSAEFPKEGPSILRIQQVVRGDSAAYFCASSLTGTNPYEQYFGPGTRLTVT.

The CDR3 loop is CATSRDSPLAGVSYEQYF. The CDR3 DNA reads as TGTGCCACCAGCAGAGATTCCCCGCTAGCGGGGGTCTCCTACGAGCAGTACTTC. The chain uses TRBV15 and TRBJ2-7; TRBD2 matches 10 bases. Germline CDR1 is LNHNV and CDR2 is YYDKDF (reference sequence). The J segment lost 0 bases and the V segment lost 0 bases, leaving 8 bases of the junction unmatched. CDR3 length equals 18 residues.

J is TRBJ1-4 and V is TRBV5-4; D ambiguous. There are 16 residues in the CDR3. Looked up from germline, CDR1 is SGHNT and CDR2 is YYREEE (reference sequence). The V and J ends lost 3 bases and 0 bases respectively, with 12 bases between them. CDR3 protein: CASSYGPATTNEKLFF. Here the CDR3 DNA reads TGTGCCAGCAGCTATGGCCCCGCCACAACTAATGAAAAACTGTTTTTT.

The genes are TRBV18 and TRBJ2-1, with 7 bases identical to TRBD2. Per the germline V gene, CDR1 is KGHSH and CDR2 is LQKENI. The CDR3 has 17 residues. Unmatched junction bases numbered 11, after V lost 1 base and J lost 5 bases. In DNA form, the CDR3 reads TGTGCCAGCTCACCACGAGGATGGGGGGGGGAGAACAATGAGCAGTTCTTC. Its translation: CASSPRGWGGENNEQFF.

The chain is built from TRBV5-4 and TRBJ2-7; D perhaps matches TRBD2 (6 bases). The CDR3 is 13 residues long. CDR1 is SGHNT and CDR2 is YYREEE in the germline V gene (reference sequence). V was clipped by 0 bases and J by 4 bases, with 8 bases between them. This chain's CDR3 is CASSLEGTYEQYF. The CDR3 DNA reads TGTGCCAGCAGCTTGGAAGGGACTTACGAGCAGTACTTC.

This clone was observed once. The V call is TRBV5-1, the J call TRBJ2-2, with TRBD2 matching over 12 bases. The CDR3 contains 16 residues. The ends lost 0 bases at V and 6 bases at J; junction bases unmatched: 3. The germline CDR1 and CDR2 sequences are SGHRS and YFSETQ. CDR3 amino acids: CASSLVPSGGAGELFF. CDR3 bases: TGCGCCAGCAGCTTGGTTCCTAGCGGGGGGGCCGGGGAGCTGTTTTTT.

V usage is TRBV12-5 and J usage is TRBJ1-2; 7 nucleotides align to TRBD1. Trimming removed 4 bases from V and 0 bases from J; junction bases left unmatched: 8. The length of the CDR3 is 16 residues. From germline, CDR1 is LGHNT and CDR2 FRNRAP. CDR3 protein: CASGSPSTGTNYGYTF. In DNA, the CDR3 is TGTGCTAGTGGTTCCCCCTCGACAGGGACTAACTATGGCTACACCTTC.

The chain couples TRBV7-2 to TRBJ2-2; TRBD2 aligns across 12 bases. V lost 5 bases and J lost 6; bases outside the gene matches: 13. The CDR3 spans 18 residues. Germline V gene sequence: CDR1 SGHTA, CDR2 FQGNSA. The CDR3 loop is CASSPQGRLAGDPGELFF. Here the CDR3 DNA reads TGTGCCAGCAGCCCCCAGGGCAGACTAGCGGGGGACCCCGGGGAGCTGTTTTTT.

The CDR3 DNA is TGTGCCATCAGTGAGGGACTAGCGGGGGCCAATGAGCAGTTCTTC. It codes for CAISEGLAGANEQFF. The V and J genes are TRBV10-3 and TRBJ2-1; 13 nucleotides match TRBD2. The germline V gene has CDR1 ENHRY and CDR2 SYGVKD. With 2 bases clipped from V and 6 bases from J, the junction kept 1 base outside the gene matches. This CDR3 spans 15 amino acids.

The chain has TRBV10-3 and TRBJ1-2, with D possibly TRBD1 on 5 matching bases. CDR3 size: 16 residues. The germline V gene encodes CDR1 ENHRY and CDR2 SYGVKD. The V gene lost 2 bases and the J gene lost 1 base, with 14 bases spanning the gap. The CDR3 protein is CAISEPRRRDNYGYTF. CDR3 DNA sequence: TGTGCCATCAGTGAGCCACGGCGCAGGGATAACTATGGCTACACCTTC.

This clone was seen just once. This chain links TRBV14 with TRBJ2-3, with 12 bases matching TRBD2. CDR1 is SGHDN and CDR2 is FVKESK in the germline V gene. The CDR3 loop spans 16 amino acids. With 4 bases clipped from V and 2 bases from J, the junction kept 4 bases outside the gene matches. CDR3 nucleotides: TGTGCCAGCAGCCCGAGACTAGCGGGGGCCACAGATACGCAGTATTTT. It codes for CASSPRLAGATDTQYF.